This T cell receptor (beta chain) was identified during a study of cytomegalovirus exposure and HLA in healthy donors. Findings of the study overall: The majority of TCR sequences were rare, yet some public TCRs appeared in many donors.

This table comes from immunoSEQ multiplex PCR, and its TCRdb copy is limited to in-frame clones, with some not included. The sample holds 110,000 to 150,000 clones, 80% to 90% seen once. The germline CDR1 and CDR2 sequences are ENHRY and SYGVKD. Between the trimmed V and J ends, which lost 2 bases and 4 bases, there was a span of 12 bases. CDR3 length: 15 residues. On this clone: Its antigen remains unknown.

Sequencing input: PBMCs. This chain joins TRBV10-3 and TRBJ1-5; D is perhaps TRBD1 (5 bases). This clonotype was sampled from a woman between 18 and 29 years old in good health and CMV-seropositive. The CDR3 sequence: CAISEEAGLNQPQHF. CDR3 in DNA: TGTGCCATCAGTGAGGAGGCAGGGCTTAATCAGCCCCAGCATTTT.